This T cell receptor (beta chain) is from a study of blood T cell repertoires in COVID-19. At the level of the study: COVID-19 samples collected from the United States, Italy and Spain covered acute and convalescent phases. Nucleic acid was either cDNA or gDNA, and it came from T cells, B-cell-depleted T cells, or PBMCs.

As processed by the authors: Using reference gene primer amplification, nucleated cell counts were estimated. The protocol was immunoSEQ multiplex PCR, while the TCRdb copy is restricted to in-frame clones and leaves out a portion. That table is the source of V, J and clone size, and D and trimming were worked out from the DNA. The table includes hundreds of thousands of clones, roughly 87% detected once. The receptor's source is a human donor in a cohort sampled during active COVID-19. The sample taken for sequencing was peripheral blood.

DNA of the CDR3: TGTGCCAGCAGTCCGGGACACCACTCCTACGAGCAGTACTTC. Its protein is CASSPGHHSYEQYF. The chain carries TRBV6-5 and TRBJ2-7, with a weak D call TRBD1 (6 bases). This CDR3 has 14 amino acids. Germline assignment: CDR1 MNHEY and CDR2 SVGAGI. Trimming stripped 5 bases from V and 0 bases from J, with 11 bases between.